Below, 29 T cell receptor beta chains from the same sample are listed, as sequenced in a study of T-cell memory formation after mild COVID-19. From the 5' RACE reads, TCRdb called clonotypes with MiXCR, one entry per CDR3 protein. The repertoire holds a few hundred thousand distinct CDR3 sequences, 27% seen once, with 11% in the top ten. Sequenced: PBMCs or a T cell subset sorted from them (not recorded which). These receptor sequences come from an adult woman who had mild COVID-19 (a few samples of this study predate the infection). Cell type and time point are not known.

The genes are TRBV18 and TRBJ2-3; 7 bases line up with TRBD2. There are 15 residues in the CDR3. From germline, CDR1 is KGHSH and CDR2 LQKENI. V shed 3 bases, J shed 1 base, and the junction held 4 bases outside the gene matches. CDR3: CASSPRGGGTDTQYF. The CDR3 DNA reads as TGTGCCAGCTCACCCCGCGGGGGAGGCACAGATACGCAGTATTTT.

In its sample, this clonotype was seen a few times. V and J are TRBV5-1 and TRBJ1-1; perhaps TRBD1 as D (6 bases). This CDR3 comprises 16 residues. V was cut by 6 bases and J by 4 bases, with 22 bases left in between. The germline gives CDR1 SGHRS, CDR2 YFSETQ. CDR3 residues: CASTRGTGASGTEAFF. In nucleotides, the CDR3 is TGCGCCAGCACCCGGGGGACGGGGGCGAGCGGCACTGAAGCTTTCTTT.

This clonotype was seen only a few times. This sequence joins TRBV5-4 and TRBJ2-5, with 9 bases identical to TRBD1. The germline V gene encodes CDR1 SGHNT and CDR2 YYREEE (reference sequence). The CDR3 length is 17 residues. V trimming: 0 bases; J trimming: 5 bases; junction bases outside the gene matches: 11. This chain's CDR3 is CASSLDATGGSKETQYF. The CDR3 DNA reads as TGTGCCAGCAGCTTGGACGCGACAGGGGGAAGCAAGGAGACCCAGTACTTC. Complete variable domain (other parts from reference TRBV5-4 and TRBJ2-5): ETGVTQSPTHLIKTRGQQVTLRCSSQSGHNTVSWYQQALGQGPQFIFQYYREEENGRGNFPPRFSGLQFPNYSSELNVNALELDDSALYLCASSLDATGGSKETQYFGPGTRLLVL.

DNA of the CDR3: TGTGCCAGCAGCCCTTCGCTGGGACTGAGCACAGATACGCAGTATTTT. Amino acids: CASSPSLGLSTDTQYF. J is TRBJ2-3 and V is TRBV7-2; the D gene is possibly TRBD2 (6 bases). This CDR3 comprises 16 residues. CDR1 is SGHTA and CDR2 is FQGNSA in the germline V gene. Trimming removed 5 bases from V and 0 bases from J, with 15 bases in between. Together with reference TRBV7-2 and TRBJ2-3, the CDR3 gives the full variable domain: GAGVSQSPSNKVTEKGKDVELRCDPISGHTALYWYRQSLGQGLEFLIYFQGNSAPDKSGLPSDRFSAERTGGSVSTLTIQRTQQEDSAVYLCASSPSLGLSTDTQYFGPGTRLTVL.

This clonotype was counted between two and nine times. The V call is TRBV18, the J call TRBJ2-1; tentatively, D is TRBD2 (5 bases). This CDR3 comprises 14 residues. CDR1 is KGHSH, CDR2 LQKENI, per germline. Trimming removed 4 bases at V and 5 bases at J, with 12 bases between. The CDR3 sequence is CASSLDDYHNEQFF. DNA of the CDR3: TGTGCCAGCTCACTAGACGACTATCACAATGAGCAGTTCTTC.

This clonotype turned up a few times. The gene calls are TRBV6-6 and TRBJ1-1; D gene uncertain. V lost 2 bases and J 5 bases, leaving 6 bases between the germline ends. This CDR3 is 12 amino acids long. CDR1 is MNHNY and CDR2 is SVGAGI in the germline V gene (reference sequence). The CDR3 nucleotides are TGTGCCAGCAGTTACGCCGGGACTGAAGCTTTCTTT. Protein sequence: CASSYAGTEAFF.

This chain uses TRBV15 with TRBJ2-5, with D possibly TRBD1 on 5 matching bases. Per germline, CDR1 LNHNV and CDR2 YYDKDF (reference sequence). This CDR3 is 14 amino acids long. Deletions cut 0 bases from V and 4 bases from J, with 9 bases between. The CDR3 loop reads CATSRDGRAETQYF. The CDR3 coding sequence is TGTGCCACCAGCAGAGATGGCAGGGCAGAGACCCAGTACTTC.

Details on this clonotype: A read error may account for a junction end that differs from germline. V gene TRBV7-2 combines with J gene TRBJ2-1, with D tentatively TRBD2 (6 bases). The V gene's germline CDR1 is SGHTA and CDR2 FQGNSA. The CDR3 is 12 residues long. As DNA, the CDR3 is TGTGCCAGCAGGGCGGGGAGAGGGAGAAGAATCTTC. It encodes CASRAGRGRRIF.

The V gene is TRBV7-2, the J gene TRBJ2-1; possibly TRBD1 for D (6 bases). CDR1 SGHTA and CDR2 FQGNSA come from the germline V gene. V was cut by 4 bases and J by 6 bases, with 13 bases left in between. CDR3 length equals 14 residues. CDR3 bases: TGTGCCAGCAGCTCCAGGGGCCGGTCCAATGAGCAGTTCTTC. Its protein is CASSSRGRSNEQFF. Based on the CDR3 plus reference TRBV7-2 and TRBJ2-1, the full variable domain is GAGVSQSPSNKVTEKGKDVELRCDPISGHTALYWYRQSLGQGLEFLIYFQGNSAPDKSGLPSDRFSAERTGGSVSTLTIQRTQQEDSAVYLCASSSRGRSNEQFFGPGTRLTVL.

V gene TRBV12-3 or TRBV12-4 combines with J gene TRBJ1-1; D gene unclear. The CDR3 covers 13 residues. Trimming cost V 8 bases and J 4 bases, with 14 bases left between them. The CDR3 nucleotides are TGTGCCAGCTGTAACTTGAGGGCCACTGAAGCTTTCTTT. This gives the protein CASCNLRATEAFF.

The V and J genes are TRBV28 and TRBJ2-7, with D tentatively TRBD2 (6 bases). V was pared by 4 bases and J by 5 bases, with 24 bases between. CDR1 and CDR2 (germline): MDHEN, SYDVKM. There are 17 residues in the CDR3. CDR3 nucleotide sequence: TGTGCCAGCAGTTCCCCACGGGGGTCGGGAGAGGGTCACGAGCAGTACTTC. It is translated as CASSSPRGSGEGHEQYF. Complete variable domain (other parts from reference TRBV28 and TRBJ2-7): DVKVTQSSRYLVKRTGEKVFLECVQDMDHENMFWYRQDPGLGLRLIYFSYDVKMKEKGDIPEGYSVSREKKERFSLILESASTNQTSMYLCASSSPRGSGEGHEQYFGPGTRLTVT.

The V call is TRBV5-1, the J call TRBJ1-2, with TRBD1 as a possible D gene (5 bases). Germline CDR1 and CDR2: SGHRS and YFSETQ. The CDR3 runs to 15 residues. Trimming took 0 bases from V and 1 from J, leaving 10 bases between them. The CDR3 nucleotides are TGCGCCAGCAGCTTGGACGGCCAGGGTAACTATGGCTACACCTTC. This translates into CASSLDGQGNYGYTF.

This sequence joins TRBV7-9 and TRBJ1-5; D unclear. The germline V gene encodes CDR1 SEHNR and CDR2 FQNEAQ (reference sequence). The CDR3 consists of 12 residues. V was trimmed by 1 base and J by 7 bases, leaving 5 bases between them. The DNA for the CDR3 is TGTGCCAGCAGCTTAGATCGCCAGCCCCAGCATTTT. The encoded protein is CASSLDRQPQHF.

The gene calls are TRBV11-2 and TRBJ2-7; D is possibly TRBD1 or TRBD2 (6 bases each). CDR3 length: 15 amino acids. Trimming took off 0 bases at V and 4 bases at J, with 13 bases between the two ends. Germline CDR1 reads SGHAT; CDR2 reads FQNNGV. In DNA, the CDR3 is TGTGCCAGCAGCTTAGACGGGGGCACGGGATACGAGCAGTACTTC. Residues: CASSLDGGTGYEQYF.

This clonotype was seen only a few times. The V and J genes are TRBV7-8 and TRBJ1-1, with TRBD1 as a possible D gene (5 bases). V was clipped by 3 bases and J by 4 bases, with 15 bases between them. Germline lookup yields CDR1 SGHVS and CDR2 FQNEAQ. There are 15 residues in the CDR3. CDR3 nucleotides: TGTGCCAGCAGCTTTCTAGGGACGAGTGGCACTGAAGCTTTCTTT. This sequence encodes CASSFLGTSGTEAFF. The full variable domain, in which reference TRBV7-8 and TRBJ1-1 provide the parts outside the CDR3, is GAGVSQSPRYKVAKRGQDVALRCDPISGHVSLFWYQQALGQGPEFLTYFQNEAQLDKSGLPSDRFFAERPEGSVSTLKIQRTQQEDSAVYLCASSFLGTSGTEAFFGQGTRLTVV.

The gene calls are TRBV7-3 and TRBJ1-1; the D gene is possibly TRBD1 (5 bases). The CDR3 totals 14 residues. Germline CDR1 SGHTA, CDR2 FQGTGA. V dropped 7 bases and J dropped 4 bases, with 16 bases sitting between them. CDR3: CASTPGVIRTEAFF. The CDR3 DNA is TGTGCCAGCACCCCGGGGGTGATTCGCACTGAAGCTTTCTTT.

The chain is built from TRBV19 and TRBJ1-1; D not resolved. V lost 6 bases and J 4 bases, leaving 6 bases between the germline ends. This CDR3 comprises 11 residues. Germline CDR1 reads LNHDA; CDR2 reads SQIVND (reference sequence). The CDR3 region is CASRHSTEAFF. As DNA, the CDR3 is TGTGCCAGTAGACACTCCACTGAAGCTTTCTTT.

This chain uses TRBV7-2 with TRBJ2-3; D might be TRBD1 (5 bases). The CDR3 runs 17 residues. V lost 1 base to trimming and J lost 4 bases, with 18 bases between them. Germline V gene sequence: CDR1 SGHTA, CDR2 FQGNSA. The CDR3 loop is CASSLEPGRVFADTQYF. The CDR3 bases are TGTGCCAGCAGCTTAGAACCGGGCAGGGTTTTTGCAGATACGCAGTATTTT.

This clonotype showed up just a few times. The V and J genes are TRBV7-6 and TRBJ2-1, with 9 bases lining up with TRBD1. Germline CDR1 and CDR2: SGHVS and FNYEAQ. V lost 5 bases, J lost 2 bases, and 4 bases stayed unmatched. This CDR3 has 15 amino acids. The CDR3 nucleotides are TGTGCCAGCAGCCCCGGACAGGGGACCTACAATGAGCAGTTCTTC. Translated: CASSPGQGTYNEQFF.

This clonotype was counted only a few times. The chain carries TRBV24-1 and TRBJ2-2, with D uncertain. The V gene's germline CDR1 is KGHDR and CDR2 SFDVKD. V lost 3 bases and J lost 1, with 8 bases in between. CDR3 length: 15 residues. DNA of the CDR3: TGTGCCACCAGTGATGGCCCCGTGAACACCGGGGAGCTGTTTTTT. Translating gives CATSDGPVNTGELFF.

This chain uses TRBV12-3 or TRBV12-4 with TRBJ2-7; TRBD2 matches at 7 bases. The CDR3 loop spans 14 amino acids. V lost 4 bases, J lost 4 bases, and 7 bases stayed unmatched. CDR3 sequence reads: CASSSRGEGYEQYF. CDR3 nucleotide sequence: TGTGCCAGCAGTTCCCGTGGGGAGGGGTACGAGCAGTACTTC.

The chain joins TRBV6-2 or TRBV6-3 to TRBJ2-1, with D possibly matching TRBD2 (6 bases). Between the trimmed V and J ends, which lost 2 bases and 5 bases, there was a span of 10 bases. Germline V CDR1 and CDR2: MNHEY, SVGEGT. CDR3 size: 14 residues. The CDR3 nucleotides are TGTGCCAGCAGTTACGCCGGGGGTCACAATGAGCAGTTCTTC. Its protein is CASSYAGGHNEQFF.

This clonotype was seen only a few times. The rearrangement links TRBV18 to TRBJ2-5; 9 positions match TRBD1. Looked up from germline, CDR1 is KGHSH and CDR2 is LQKENI. Trimming at V came to 6 bases and at J to 1 base, leaving 3 bases not matched to a gene. The CDR3 covers 14 residues. The CDR3 nucleotides are TGTGCCAGCTCCCGGACAGGGGCCCAAGAGACCCAGTACTTC. This sequence encodes CASSRTGAQETQYF.

This clonotype was seen a few times. The chain carries TRBV6-6 and TRBJ2-1; no definite D call. The CDR3 contains 16 residues. Germline lookup yields CDR1 MNHNY and CDR2 SVGAGI (reference sequence). Trimming took 3 bases from V and 0 from J, leaving 12 bases between them. The CDR3, as DNA: TGTGCCAGCAGTTATCGACTGCCGAGCTCCTACAATGAGCAGTTCTTC. It yields the protein CASSYRLPSSYNEQFF.

This clonotype was recorded a few times. The chain couples TRBV7-2 to TRBJ2-3, with 10 bases that match TRBD2. This CDR3 is built from 16 residues. CDR1 and CDR2 from the germline V gene are SGHTA and FQGNSA. Losses at the gene ends were 4 bases for V and 5 bases for J; bases not matched to a gene: 9. Here the CDR3 DNA reads TGTGCCAGCAGCTGGCGGGTAGCGGGAGGCGGAGATACGCAGTATTTT. Residues: CASSWRVAGGGDTQYF.

This clonotype was counted between two and nine times. The chain employs TRBV4-1 and TRBJ2-2; TRBD1 matches 8 bases. The length of the CDR3 is 16 residues. The germline V gene encodes CDR1 MGHRA and CDR2 YSYEKL. Trimming cost V 1 base and J 1 base; bases outside gene matches: 2. The CDR3 DNA reads as TGCGCCAGCAGCCAAGCCACAGGGGGGAACACCGGGGAGCTGTTTTTT. Its translation: CASSQATGGNTGELFF.

This clonotype was observed a handful of times. The CDR3: CASSSIAGLAYEQYF. Written as DNA, the CDR3 is TGTGCCAGCAGCTCAATAGCGGGGCTTGCCTACGAGCAGTACTTC. The chain recombines TRBV7-2 with TRBJ2-7, with 8 nucleotides matching TRBD2. V dropped 4 bases and J dropped 2; count of bases not matched to a gene: 7. The CDR3 covers 15 residues. CDR1 and CDR2 (germline): SGHTA, FQGNSA.

About this clonotype: One end of the junction does not line up with germline, which may come from a read error. The V call is TRBV19, the J call TRBJ2-7; D ambiguous. Germline-derived CDR1 and CDR2 are LNHDA and SQIVND (reference sequence). This CDR3 comprises 13 residues. CDR3 sequence reads: CASSIGSTYEQYF. CDR3 DNA sequence: TGTGCCAGTAGCATAGGCAGCACCTACGAGCAGTACTTC.

V usage is TRBV7-9 and J usage is TRBJ1-5; D unclear. Trimming took 1 base from V and 1 from J, leaving 11 bases between them. CDR1 is SEHNR, CDR2 FQNEAQ, per germline (reference sequence). This CDR3 region has 16 residues. The CDR3 region has the DNA TGTGCCAGCAGCTTAGAGAGGGTGGGCAGCAATCAGCCCCAGCATTTT. Translation gives CASSLERVGSNQPQHF.